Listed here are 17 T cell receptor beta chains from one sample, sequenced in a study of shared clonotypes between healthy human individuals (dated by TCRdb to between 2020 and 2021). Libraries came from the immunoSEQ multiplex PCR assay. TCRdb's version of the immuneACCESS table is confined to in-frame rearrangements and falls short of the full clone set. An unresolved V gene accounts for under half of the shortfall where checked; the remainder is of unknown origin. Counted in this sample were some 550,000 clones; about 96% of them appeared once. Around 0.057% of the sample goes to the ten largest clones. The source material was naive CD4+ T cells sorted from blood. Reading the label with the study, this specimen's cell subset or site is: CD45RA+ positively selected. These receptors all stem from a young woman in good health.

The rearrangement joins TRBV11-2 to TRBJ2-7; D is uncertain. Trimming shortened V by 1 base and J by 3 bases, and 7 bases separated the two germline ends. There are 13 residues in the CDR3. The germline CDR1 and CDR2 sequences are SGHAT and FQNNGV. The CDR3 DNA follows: TGTGCCAGCAGCTTAGGCTCTGACTACGAGCAGTACTTC. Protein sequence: CASSLGSDYEQYF.

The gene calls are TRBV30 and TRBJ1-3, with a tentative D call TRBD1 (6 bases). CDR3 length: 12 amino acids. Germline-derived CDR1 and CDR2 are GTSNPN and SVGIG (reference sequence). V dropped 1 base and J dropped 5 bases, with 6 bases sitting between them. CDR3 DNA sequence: TGTGCCTGGAGTGGGGACAGAAACACCATATATTTT. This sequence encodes CAWSGDRNTIYF.

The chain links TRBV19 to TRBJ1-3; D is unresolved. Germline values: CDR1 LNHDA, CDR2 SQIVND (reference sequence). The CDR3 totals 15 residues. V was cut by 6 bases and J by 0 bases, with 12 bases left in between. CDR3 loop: CASSILASSGNTIYF. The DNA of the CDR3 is TGTGCCAGTAGCATCCTAGCCAGCTCTGGAAACACCATATATTTT.

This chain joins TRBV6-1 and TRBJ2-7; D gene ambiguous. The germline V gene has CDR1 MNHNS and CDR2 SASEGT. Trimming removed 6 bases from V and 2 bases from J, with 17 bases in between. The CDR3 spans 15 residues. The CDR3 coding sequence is TGTGCCAGCAGCATAAACTCAGACGGGCCCTACGAGCAGTACTTC. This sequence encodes CASSINSDGPYEQYF.

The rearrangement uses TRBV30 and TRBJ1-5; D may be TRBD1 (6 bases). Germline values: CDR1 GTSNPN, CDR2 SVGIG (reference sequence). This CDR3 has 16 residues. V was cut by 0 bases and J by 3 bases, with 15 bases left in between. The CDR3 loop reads CAWSVSRTANNQPQHF. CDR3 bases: TGTGCCTGGAGTGTTTCCCGGACAGCAAACAATCAGCCCCAGCATTTT. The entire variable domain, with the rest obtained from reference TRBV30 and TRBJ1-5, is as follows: SQTIHQWPATLVQPVGSPLSLECTVEGTSNPNLYWYRQAAGRGLQLLFYSVGIGQISSEVPQNLSASRPQDRQFILSSKKLLLSDSGFYLCAWSVSRTANNQPQHFGDGTRLSIL.

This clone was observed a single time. CDR3 loop: CASRPQASEKLFF. The CDR3 DNA reads as TGTGCCAGCAGACCGCAGGCGAGTGAAAAACTGTTTTTT. The chain combines TRBV2 with TRBJ1-4; D gene ambiguous. Trimming shortened V by 6 bases and J by 7 bases, and 12 bases separated the two germline ends. The V gene's germline CDR1 is SNHLY and CDR2 FYNNEI. The CDR3 spans 13 residues.

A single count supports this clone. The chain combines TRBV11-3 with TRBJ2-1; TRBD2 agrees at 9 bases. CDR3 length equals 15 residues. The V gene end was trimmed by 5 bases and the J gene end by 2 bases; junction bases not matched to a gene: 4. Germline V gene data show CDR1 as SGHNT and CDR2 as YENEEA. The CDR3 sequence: CASSLKRGAYNEQFF. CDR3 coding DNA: TGTGCCAGCAGCCTTAAGCGGGGGGCCTACAATGAGCAGTTCTTC. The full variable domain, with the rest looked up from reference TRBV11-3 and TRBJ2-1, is EAGVVQSPRYKIIEKKQPVAFWCNPISGHNTLYWYLQNLGQGPELLIRYENEEAVDDSQLPKDRFSAERLKGVDSTLKIQPAELGDSAVYLCASSLKRGAYNEQFFGPGTRLTVL.

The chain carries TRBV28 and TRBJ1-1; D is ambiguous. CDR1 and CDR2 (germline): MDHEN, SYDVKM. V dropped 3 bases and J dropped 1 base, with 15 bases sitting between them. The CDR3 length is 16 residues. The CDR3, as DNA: TGTGCCAGCAGTTTCTTCTTTCCTGACGGGAACACTGAAGCTTTCTTT. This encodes CASSFFFPDGNTEAFF. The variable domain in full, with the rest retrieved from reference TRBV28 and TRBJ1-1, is DVKVTQSSRYLVKRTGEKVFLECVQDMDHENMFWYRQDPGLGLRLIYFSYDVKMKEKGDIPEGYSVSREKKERFSLILESASTNQTSMYLCASSFFFPDGNTEAFFGQGTRLTVV.

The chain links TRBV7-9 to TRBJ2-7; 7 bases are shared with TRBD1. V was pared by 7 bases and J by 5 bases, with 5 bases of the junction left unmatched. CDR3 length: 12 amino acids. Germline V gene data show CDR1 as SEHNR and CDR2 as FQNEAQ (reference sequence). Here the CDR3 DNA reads TGTGCCAGCAAAAGTGACAGGGACGAGCAGTACTTC. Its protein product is CASKSDRDEQYF.

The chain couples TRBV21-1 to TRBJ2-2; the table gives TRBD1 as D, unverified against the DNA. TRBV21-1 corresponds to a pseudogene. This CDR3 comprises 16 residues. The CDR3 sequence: CASSKIPQINTGELFF. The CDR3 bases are TGTGCCAGCAGCAAAATACCACAGATAAACACCGGGGAGCTGTTTTTT.

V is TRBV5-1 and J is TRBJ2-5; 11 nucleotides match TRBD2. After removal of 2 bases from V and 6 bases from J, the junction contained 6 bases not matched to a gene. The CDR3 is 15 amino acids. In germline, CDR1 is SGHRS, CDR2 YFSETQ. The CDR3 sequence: CASSFTSGSRQTQYF. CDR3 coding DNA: TGCGCCAGCAGCTTTACTAGCGGGAGTCGGCAGACCCAGTACTTC.

CDR3 sequence reads: CASSLDYSTDTQYF. The CDR3 nucleotides are TGTGCCAGCAGCCTTGACTATAGCACAGATACGCAGTATTTT. V is TRBV9 and J is TRBJ2-3; perhaps TRBD2 as D (5 bases). V was clipped by 4 bases and J by 0 bases, with 9 bases between them. Germline V gene lookup returns CDR1 SGDLS and CDR2 YYNGEE. The length of the CDR3 is 14 residues. Based on the CDR3 plus reference TRBV9 and TRBJ2-3, the full variable domain is DSGVTQTPKHLITATGQRVTLRCSPRSGDLSVYWYQQSLDQGLQFLIQYYNGEERAKGNILERFSAQQFPDLHSELNLSSLELGDSALYFCASSLDYSTDTQYFGPGTRLTVL.

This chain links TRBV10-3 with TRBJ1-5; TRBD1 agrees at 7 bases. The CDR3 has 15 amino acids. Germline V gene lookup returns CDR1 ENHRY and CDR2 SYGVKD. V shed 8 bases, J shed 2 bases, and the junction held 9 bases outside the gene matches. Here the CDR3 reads CAIAPSDRGNQPQHF. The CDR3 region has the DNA TGTGCCATCGCCCCAAGTGACAGGGGCAATCAGCCCCAGCATTTT.

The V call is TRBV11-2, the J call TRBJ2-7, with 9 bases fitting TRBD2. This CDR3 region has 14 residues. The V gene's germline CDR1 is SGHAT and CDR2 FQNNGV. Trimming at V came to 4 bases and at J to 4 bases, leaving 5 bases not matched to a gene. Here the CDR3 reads CASSSLAGHYEQYF. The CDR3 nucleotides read TGTGCCAGCAGCTCTCTAGCGGGACATTACGAGCAGTACTTC.

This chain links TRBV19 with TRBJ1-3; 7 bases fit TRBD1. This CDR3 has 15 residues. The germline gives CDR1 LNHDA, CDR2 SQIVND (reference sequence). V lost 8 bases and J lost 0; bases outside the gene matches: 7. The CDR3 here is CASLGQPNSGNTIYF. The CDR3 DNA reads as TGTGCCAGTTTGGGACAGCCGAACTCTGGAAACACCATATATTTT.

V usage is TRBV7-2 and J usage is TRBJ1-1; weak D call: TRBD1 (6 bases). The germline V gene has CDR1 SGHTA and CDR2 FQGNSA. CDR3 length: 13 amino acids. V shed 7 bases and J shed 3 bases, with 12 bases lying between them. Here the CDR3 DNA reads TGTGCCAGCACTCCGGGGGCGCACACTGAAGCTTTCTTT. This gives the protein CASTPGAHTEAFF. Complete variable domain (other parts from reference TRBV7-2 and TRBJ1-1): GAGVSQSPSNKVTEKGKDVELRCDPISGHTALYWYRQSLGQGLEFLIYFQGNSAPDKSGLPSDRFSAERTGGSVSTLTIQRTQQEDSAVYLCASTPGAHTEAFFGQGTRLTVV.

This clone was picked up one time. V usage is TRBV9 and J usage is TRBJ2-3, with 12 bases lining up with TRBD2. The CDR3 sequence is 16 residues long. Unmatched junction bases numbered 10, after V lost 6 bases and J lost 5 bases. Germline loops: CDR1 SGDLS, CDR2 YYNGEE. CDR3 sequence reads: CASTKALAGGGDTQYF. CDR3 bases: TGTGCCAGCACAAAGGCACTAGCGGGAGGAGGAGATACGCAGTATTTT. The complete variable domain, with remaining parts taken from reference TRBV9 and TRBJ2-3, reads DSGVTQTPKHLITATGQRVTLRCSPRSGDLSVYWYQQSLDQGLQFLIQYYNGEERAKGNILERFSAQQFPDLHSELNLSSLELGDSALYFCASTKALAGGGDTQYFGPGTRLTVL.